The 7 T cell receptor beta chains given below trace back to one sample, sequenced in a study of T-cell memory formation after mild COVID-19. From the 5' RACE reads, TCRdb called clonotypes with MiXCR, one entry per CDR3 protein. The sample lists 410,000 or so distinct CDR3 sequences; more than 20% were seen once. Sequencing used PBMCs or a T cell subset sorted from them (not recorded which). The origin of the receptors is an adult woman who had mild COVID-19 (a few samples of this study predate the infection). Cell type and time point are not known.

Only a few counts were recorded for this clonotype. The chain employs TRBV29-1 and TRBJ1-2, with a weak D call TRBD1 (5 bases). Trimming pared 3 bases from V and 5 bases from J, leaving 7 bases between. This CDR3 is built from 11 residues. CDR1 is SQVTM, CDR2 ANQGSEA, per germline. Written as DNA, the CDR3 is TGCAGCGTTGATGGGGGATATGGCTACACCTTC. Translation: CSVDGGYGYTF.

This clonotype has a handful of counts. The V gene is TRBV29-1, the J gene TRBJ1-2, with 8 bases matching TRBD1. After removal of 1 base from V and 8 bases from J, the junction contained 12 bases not matched to a gene. Germline CDR1 and CDR2: SQVTM and ANQGSEA. CDR3 length: 15 amino acids. CDR3 coding DNA: TGCAGCGTTGAAGGGCTAGGACAGGGAATAAGGGGCTACACCTTC. Translated, it gives CSVEGLGQGIRGYTF.

This clonotype was seen a few times. This rearrangement joins TRBV4-1 to TRBJ2-7, with TRBD1 identical over 9 bases. The CDR3 totals 16 residues. Germline V gene lookup returns CDR1 MGHRA and CDR2 YSYEKL. After removal of 0 bases from V and 2 bases from J, the junction contained 5 bases not matched to a gene. The CDR3 protein is CASSQDGDRDTYEQYF. The CDR3 DNA follows: TGCGCCAGCAGCCAAGATGGGGACAGGGACACCTACGAGCAGTACTTC.

This clonotype came up many times. V is TRBV5-1 and J is TRBJ1-1; 10 bases line up with TRBD1. The junction had 3 bases not matched to a gene; V was cut back by 4 bases and J by 3 bases. The germline V gene has CDR1 SGHRS and CDR2 YFSETQ. The CDR3 is 14 residues long. The DNA for the CDR3 is TGCGCCAGCAGCCCAGGGACAGGGGACACTGAAGCTTTCTTT. Translated: CASSPGTGDTEAFF.

This clonotype was recorded a few times. This chain joins TRBV29-1 and TRBJ2-1; 7 bases match TRBD1. V lost 8 bases to trimming and J lost 4 bases; unmatched junction nucleotides: 17. Germline V CDR1 and CDR2: SQVTM, ANQGSEA. The length of the CDR3 is 16 residues. The chain's CDR3 is CSHKPLGTASYNEQFF. The CDR3 DNA follows: TGCAGCCACAAGCCACTCGGGACAGCAAGTTACAATGAGCAGTTCTTC.

This chain links TRBV2 with TRBJ2-1, with 14 bases aligning to TRBD2. CDR1 SNHLY and CDR2 FYNNEI come from the germline V gene. Losses at the gene ends were 8 bases for V and 12 bases for J; bases not matched to a gene: 12. This CDR3 has 15 amino acids. DNA for the CDR3: TGTGCCAGCGGGGTACCGACTAGCGGGAGGGCAGGGCAGTTCTTC. Its translation: CASGVPTSGRAGQFF.

This clonotype was observed a handful of times. The rearrangement links TRBV7-9 to TRBJ2-3; 11 bases align to TRBD2. There are 17 residues in the CDR3. V trimming: 4 bases; J trimming: 0 bases; junction bases outside the gene matches: 6. The germline V gene has CDR1 SEHNR and CDR2 FQNEAQ (reference sequence). This CDR3 is CASSSLAGGLSTDTQYF. The CDR3 bases are TGTGCCAGCAGCTCCCTAGCGGGGGGCCTAAGCACAGATACGCAGTATTTT.